This record covers a single T cell receptor beta chain. Here immunoSEQ multiplex PCR was the method, and the copy in TCRdb shows in-frame clones only, minus some. The sample holds about 150,000 clones, around 85% seen once. This specimen comes from a study of blood T cell repertoires in COVID-19. The CDR3 is 15 amino acids. After removal of 9 bases from V and 1 base from J, the junction contained 8 bases not matched to a gene. CDR1 is MDHEN, CDR2 SYDVKM, per germline. The sequence came from an older woman with acute or convalescent COVID-19. Sequencing was done on a sample of peripheral blood. The chain uses TRBV28 and TRBJ1-5; TRBD1 matches 8 bases. The CDR3 DNA sequence: TGTGCCAGTTGCTCCAGGGGGCGCAGCAATCAGCCCCAGCATTTT. Translating it yields CASCSRGRSNQPQHF.